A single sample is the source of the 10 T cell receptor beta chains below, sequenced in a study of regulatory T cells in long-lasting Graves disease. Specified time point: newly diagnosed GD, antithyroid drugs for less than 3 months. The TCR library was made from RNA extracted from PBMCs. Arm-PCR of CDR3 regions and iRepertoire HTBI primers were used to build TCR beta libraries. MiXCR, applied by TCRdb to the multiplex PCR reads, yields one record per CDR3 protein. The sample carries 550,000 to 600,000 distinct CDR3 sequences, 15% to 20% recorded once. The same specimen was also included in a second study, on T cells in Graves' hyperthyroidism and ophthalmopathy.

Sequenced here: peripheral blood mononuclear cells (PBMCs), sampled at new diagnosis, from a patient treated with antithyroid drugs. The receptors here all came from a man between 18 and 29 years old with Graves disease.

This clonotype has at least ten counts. The CDR3 is CSARDRIGKSYNEQFF. The CDR3 DNA reads as TGCAGTGCTAGAGATAGGATCGGAAAATCCTACAATGAGCAGTTCTTC. The V gene is TRBV20-1, the J gene TRBJ2-1, with no clear D. CDR3 length equals 16 residues. The V and J ends lost 0 bases and 1 base respectively, with 13 bases between them. Looked up from germline, CDR1 is DFQATT and CDR2 is SNEGSKA (reference sequence).

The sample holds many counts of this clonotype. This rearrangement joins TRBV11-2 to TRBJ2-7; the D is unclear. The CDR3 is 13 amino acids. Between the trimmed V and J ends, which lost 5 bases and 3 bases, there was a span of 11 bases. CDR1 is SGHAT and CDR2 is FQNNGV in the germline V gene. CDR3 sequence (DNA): TGTGCCAGCAGCCGTACTGTGAGCTACGAGCAGTACTTC. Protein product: CASSRTVSYEQYF.

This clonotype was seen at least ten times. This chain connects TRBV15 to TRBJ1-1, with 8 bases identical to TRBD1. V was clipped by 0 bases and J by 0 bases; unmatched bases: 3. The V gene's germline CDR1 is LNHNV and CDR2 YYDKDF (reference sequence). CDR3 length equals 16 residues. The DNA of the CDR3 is TGTGCCACCAGCAGAGAGACAGGGGTCGTGAACACTGAAGCTTTCTTT. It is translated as CATSRETGVVNTEAFF.

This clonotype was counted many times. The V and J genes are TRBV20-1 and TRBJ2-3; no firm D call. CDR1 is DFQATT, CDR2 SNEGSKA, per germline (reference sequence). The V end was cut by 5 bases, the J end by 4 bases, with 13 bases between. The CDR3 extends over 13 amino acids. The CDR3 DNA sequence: TGCAGTGCTCTAGATTTTAGCCCAGATACGCAGTATTTT. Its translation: CSALDFSPDTQYF.

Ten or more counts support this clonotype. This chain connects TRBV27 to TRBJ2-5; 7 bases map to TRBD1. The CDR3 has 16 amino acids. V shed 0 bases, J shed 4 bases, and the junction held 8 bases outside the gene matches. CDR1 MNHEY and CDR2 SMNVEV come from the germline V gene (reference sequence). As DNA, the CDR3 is TGTGCCAGCAGTTTATCGGACAGGCAAGGGGGAGAGACCCAGTACTTC. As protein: CASSLSDRQGGETQYF.

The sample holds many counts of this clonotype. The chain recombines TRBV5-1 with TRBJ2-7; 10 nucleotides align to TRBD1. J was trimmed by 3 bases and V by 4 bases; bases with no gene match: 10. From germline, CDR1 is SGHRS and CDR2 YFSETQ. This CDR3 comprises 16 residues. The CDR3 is CASSPGHRTGGYEQYF. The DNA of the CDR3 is TGCGCCAGCAGCCCCGGTCATCGGACAGGGGGCTACGAGCAGTACTTC.

CDR3 region: CASSPRGLGYEQYF. CDR3 DNA sequence: TGTGCCAGCAGCCCCAGGGGATTGGGCTACGAGCAGTACTTC. The rearrangement links TRBV13 to TRBJ2-7; possibly TRBD1 for D (6 bases). CDR3 size: 14 residues. Germline V gene lookup returns CDR1 PRHDT and CDR2 FYEKMQ (reference sequence). V was cut by 5 bases and J by 3 bases, with 14 bases left in between.

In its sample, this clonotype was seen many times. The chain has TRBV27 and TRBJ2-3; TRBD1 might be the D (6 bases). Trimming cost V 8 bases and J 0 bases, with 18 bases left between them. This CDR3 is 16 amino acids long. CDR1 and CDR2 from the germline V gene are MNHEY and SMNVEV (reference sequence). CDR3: CASGKQGVTSTDTQYF. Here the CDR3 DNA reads TGTGCCAGCGGAAAACAGGGAGTAACTAGCACAGATACGCAGTATTTT.

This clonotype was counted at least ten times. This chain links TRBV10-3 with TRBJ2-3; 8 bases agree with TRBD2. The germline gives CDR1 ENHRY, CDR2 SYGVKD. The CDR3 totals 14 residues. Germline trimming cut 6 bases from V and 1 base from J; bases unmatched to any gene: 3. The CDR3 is CAIRQRERTDTQYF. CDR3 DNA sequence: TGTGCCATCAGACAGCGGGAGCGCACAGATACGCAGTATTTT.

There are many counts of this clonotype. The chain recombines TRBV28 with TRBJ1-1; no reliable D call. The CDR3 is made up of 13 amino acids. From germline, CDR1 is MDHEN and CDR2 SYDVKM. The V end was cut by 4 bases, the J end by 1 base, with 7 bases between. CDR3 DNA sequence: TGTGCCAGCAGTTCCACTCCGAACACTGAAGCTTTCTTT. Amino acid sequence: CASSSTPNTEAFF.